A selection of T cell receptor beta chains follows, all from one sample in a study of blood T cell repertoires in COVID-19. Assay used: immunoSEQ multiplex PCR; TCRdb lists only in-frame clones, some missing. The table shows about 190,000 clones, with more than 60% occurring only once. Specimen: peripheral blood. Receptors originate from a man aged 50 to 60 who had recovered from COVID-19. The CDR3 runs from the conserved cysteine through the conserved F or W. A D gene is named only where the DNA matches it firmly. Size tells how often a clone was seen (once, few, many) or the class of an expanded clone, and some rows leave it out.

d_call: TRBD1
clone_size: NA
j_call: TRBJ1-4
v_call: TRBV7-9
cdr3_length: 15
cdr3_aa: CASSLVQGGNEKLFF
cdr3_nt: TGTGCCAGCAGCTTAGTGCAAGGGGGCAATGAAAAACTGTTTTTT

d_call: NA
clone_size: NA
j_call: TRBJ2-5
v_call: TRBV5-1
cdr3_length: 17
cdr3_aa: CASSLGINSAAQETQYF
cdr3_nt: TGCGCCAGCAGCTTGGGAATAAATAGTGCGGCGCAAGAGACCCAGTACTTC

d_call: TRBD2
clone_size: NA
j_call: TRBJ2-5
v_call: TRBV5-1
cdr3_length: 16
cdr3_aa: CASSSGLAGRQETQYF
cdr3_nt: TGCGCCAGCAGCTCGGGACTAGCGGGACGCCAAGAGACCCAGTACTTC

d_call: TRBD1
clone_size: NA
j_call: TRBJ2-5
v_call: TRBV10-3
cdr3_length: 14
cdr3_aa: CAISGGQGRETQYF
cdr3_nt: TGTGCCATCAGTGGCGGACAGGGGCGTGAGACCCAGTACTTC

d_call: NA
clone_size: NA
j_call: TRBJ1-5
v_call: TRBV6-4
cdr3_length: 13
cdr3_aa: CASIRQGLQPQHF
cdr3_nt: TGTGCCAGCATCCGGCAGGGCCTTCAGCCCCAGCATTTT

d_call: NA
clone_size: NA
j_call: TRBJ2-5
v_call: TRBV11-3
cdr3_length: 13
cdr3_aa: CASSLAGAETQYF
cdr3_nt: TGTGCCAGCAGCTTAGCGGGAGCAGAGACCCAGTACTTC

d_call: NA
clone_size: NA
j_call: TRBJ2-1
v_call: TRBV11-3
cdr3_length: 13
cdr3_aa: CASSLDRLSQQFF
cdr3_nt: TGTGCCAGCAGCTTAGATCGTTTGAGTCAGCAGTTCTTC

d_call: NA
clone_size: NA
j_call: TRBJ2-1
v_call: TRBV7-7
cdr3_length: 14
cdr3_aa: CASSLAGDNNEQFF
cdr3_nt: TGTGCCAGCAGCTTAGCGGGAGACAACAATGAGCAGTTCTTC

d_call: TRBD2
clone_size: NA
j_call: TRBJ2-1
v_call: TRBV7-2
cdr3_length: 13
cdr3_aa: CASSSGRRLEQFF
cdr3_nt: TGTGCCAGCAGCTCCGGGAGGAGGCTTGAGCAGTTCTTC

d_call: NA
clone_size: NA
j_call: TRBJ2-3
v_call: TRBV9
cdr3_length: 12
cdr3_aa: CASGAVGDTQYF
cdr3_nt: TGTGCCAGCGGGGCAGTAGGAGATACGCAGTATTTT

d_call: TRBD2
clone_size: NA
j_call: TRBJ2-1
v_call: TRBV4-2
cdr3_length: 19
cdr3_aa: CASSHIPGTSGSSYNEQFF
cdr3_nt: TGTGCCAGCAGCCACATTCCCGGGACTAGCGGGTCGAGCTACAATGAGCAGTTCTTC

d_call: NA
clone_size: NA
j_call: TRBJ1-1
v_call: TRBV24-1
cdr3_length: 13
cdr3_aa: CATSDQLNTEAFF
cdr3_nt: TGTGCCACCAGTGATCAGTTGAACACTGAAGCTTTCTTT

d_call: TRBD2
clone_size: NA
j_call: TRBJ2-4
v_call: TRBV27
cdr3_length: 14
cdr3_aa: CASSLASGKNIQYF
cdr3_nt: TGTGCCAGCAGTTTAGCTAGCGGAAAAAACATTCAGTACTTC

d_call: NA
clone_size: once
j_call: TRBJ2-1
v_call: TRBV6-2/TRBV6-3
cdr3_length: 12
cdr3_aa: CASSLTYNEQFF
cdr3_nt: TGTGCCAGCAGTCTTACCTACAATGAGCAGTTCTTC

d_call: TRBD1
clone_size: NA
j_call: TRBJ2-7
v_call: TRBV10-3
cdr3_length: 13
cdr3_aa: CAISRQGEYEQYF
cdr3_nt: TGTGCCATCAGTAGACAGGGGGAGTACGAGCAGTACTTC

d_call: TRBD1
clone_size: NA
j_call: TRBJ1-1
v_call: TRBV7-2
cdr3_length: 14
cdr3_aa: CASSLYRGNTEAFF
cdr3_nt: TGTGCCAGCAGCTTATACAGGGGCAACACTGAAGCTTTCTTT

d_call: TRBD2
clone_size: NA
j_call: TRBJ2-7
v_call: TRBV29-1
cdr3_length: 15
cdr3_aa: CSVEGTSGSPYEQYF
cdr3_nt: TGCAGCGTTGAGGGGACTAGCGGGAGCCCCTACGAGCAGTACTTC

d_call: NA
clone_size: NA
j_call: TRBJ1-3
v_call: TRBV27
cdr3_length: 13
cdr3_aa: CASSSPFGNTIYF
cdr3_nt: TGTGCCAGCAGCTCCCCTTTCGGAAACACCATATATTTT

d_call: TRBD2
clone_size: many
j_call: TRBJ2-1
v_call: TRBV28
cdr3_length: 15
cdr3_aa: CASTSGLAGLDEQFF
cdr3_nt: TGTGCCAGCACTTCAGGACTAGCGGGATTGGATGAGCAGTTCTTC

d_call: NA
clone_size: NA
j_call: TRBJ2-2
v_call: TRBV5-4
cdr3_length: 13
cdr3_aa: CASRQNRGGELFF
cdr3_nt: TGTGCCAGCAGGCAAAATCGGGGCGGGGAGCTGTTTTTT

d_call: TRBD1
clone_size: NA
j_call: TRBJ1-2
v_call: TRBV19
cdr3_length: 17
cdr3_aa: CASSTRVPGQGSYGYTF
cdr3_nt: TGTGCCAGTAGTACAAGGGTACCGGGACAGGGAAGCTATGGCTACACCTTC